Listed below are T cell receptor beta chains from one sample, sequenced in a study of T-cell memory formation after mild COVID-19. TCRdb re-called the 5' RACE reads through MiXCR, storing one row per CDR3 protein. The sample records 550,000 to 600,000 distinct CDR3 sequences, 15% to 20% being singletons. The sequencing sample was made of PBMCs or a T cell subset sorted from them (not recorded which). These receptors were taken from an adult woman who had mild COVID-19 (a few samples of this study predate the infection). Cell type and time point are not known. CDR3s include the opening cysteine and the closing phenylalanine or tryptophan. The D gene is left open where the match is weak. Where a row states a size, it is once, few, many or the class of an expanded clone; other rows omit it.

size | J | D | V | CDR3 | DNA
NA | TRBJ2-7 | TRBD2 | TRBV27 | CASSQRGRYEQYF | TGTGCCAGCAGCCAGCGGGGGAGGTACGAGCAGTACTTC
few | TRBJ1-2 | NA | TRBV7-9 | CASSPPGGNGGYTF | TGTGCCAGCAGCCCTCCGGGGGGGAATGGTGGCTACACCTTC
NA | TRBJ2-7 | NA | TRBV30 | CAWRAERGRTPYEQYF | TGTGCCTGGAGGGCAGAACGGGGAAGGACCCCCTACGAGCAGTACTTC
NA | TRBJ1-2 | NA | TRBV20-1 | CSARLRGYGYTF | TGCAGTGCTCGCCTTCGTGGCTACGGCTACACCTTC
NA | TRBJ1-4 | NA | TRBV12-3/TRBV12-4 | CASSFRASGEKLFF | TGTGCCAGCAGTTTCCGGGCCAGCGGCGAAAAACTGTTTTTT
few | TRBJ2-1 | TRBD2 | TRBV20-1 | CSARDMTSGGGSEQFF | TGCAGTGCTAGAGATATGACTAGCGGGGGGGGTAGTGAGCAGTTCTTC
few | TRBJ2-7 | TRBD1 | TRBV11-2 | CASSPLTGGRTHEQYF | TGTGCCAGCAGCCCACTCACAGGGGGACGCACACACGAGCAGTACTTC
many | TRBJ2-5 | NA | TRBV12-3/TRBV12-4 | CASSMIRGWMGETQYF | TGTGCCAGCAGTATGATCCGAGGCTGGATGGGGGAGACCCAGTACTTC
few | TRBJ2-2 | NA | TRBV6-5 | CASSYGSTRELFF | TGTGCCAGCAGTTACGGATCGACCCGGGAGCTGTTTTTT
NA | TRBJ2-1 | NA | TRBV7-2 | CASSTRGDPYNEQFF | TGTGCCAGCAGTACCAGGGGGGACCCCTACAATGAGCAGTTCTTC
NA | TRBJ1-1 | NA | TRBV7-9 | CASSTSWGNTEAFF | TGTGCCAGCAGCACATCTTGGGGGAACACTGAAGCTTTCTTT